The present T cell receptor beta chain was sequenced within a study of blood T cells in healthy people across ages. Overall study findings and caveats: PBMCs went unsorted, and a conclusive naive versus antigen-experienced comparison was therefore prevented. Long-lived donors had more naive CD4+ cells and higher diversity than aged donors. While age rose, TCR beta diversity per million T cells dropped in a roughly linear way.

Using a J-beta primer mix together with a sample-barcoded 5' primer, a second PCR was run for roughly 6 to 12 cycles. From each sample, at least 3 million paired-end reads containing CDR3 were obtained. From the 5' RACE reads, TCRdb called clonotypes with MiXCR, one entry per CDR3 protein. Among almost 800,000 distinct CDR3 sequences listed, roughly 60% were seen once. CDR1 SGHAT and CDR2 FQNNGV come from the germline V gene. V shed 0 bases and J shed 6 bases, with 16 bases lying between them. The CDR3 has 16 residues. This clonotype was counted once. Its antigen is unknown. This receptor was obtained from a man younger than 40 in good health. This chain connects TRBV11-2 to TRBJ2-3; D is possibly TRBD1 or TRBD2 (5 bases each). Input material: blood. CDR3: CASSLDRGGGGDTQYF. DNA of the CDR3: TGTGCCAGCAGCTTAGATCGGGGCGGTGGCGGTGATACGCAGTATTTT. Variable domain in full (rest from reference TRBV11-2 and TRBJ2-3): EAGVAQSPRYKIIEKRQSVAFWCNPISGHATLYWYQQILGQGPKLLIQFQNNGVVDDSQLPKDRFSAERLKGVDSTLKIQPAKLEDSAVYLCASSLDRGGGGDTQYFGPGTRLTVL.